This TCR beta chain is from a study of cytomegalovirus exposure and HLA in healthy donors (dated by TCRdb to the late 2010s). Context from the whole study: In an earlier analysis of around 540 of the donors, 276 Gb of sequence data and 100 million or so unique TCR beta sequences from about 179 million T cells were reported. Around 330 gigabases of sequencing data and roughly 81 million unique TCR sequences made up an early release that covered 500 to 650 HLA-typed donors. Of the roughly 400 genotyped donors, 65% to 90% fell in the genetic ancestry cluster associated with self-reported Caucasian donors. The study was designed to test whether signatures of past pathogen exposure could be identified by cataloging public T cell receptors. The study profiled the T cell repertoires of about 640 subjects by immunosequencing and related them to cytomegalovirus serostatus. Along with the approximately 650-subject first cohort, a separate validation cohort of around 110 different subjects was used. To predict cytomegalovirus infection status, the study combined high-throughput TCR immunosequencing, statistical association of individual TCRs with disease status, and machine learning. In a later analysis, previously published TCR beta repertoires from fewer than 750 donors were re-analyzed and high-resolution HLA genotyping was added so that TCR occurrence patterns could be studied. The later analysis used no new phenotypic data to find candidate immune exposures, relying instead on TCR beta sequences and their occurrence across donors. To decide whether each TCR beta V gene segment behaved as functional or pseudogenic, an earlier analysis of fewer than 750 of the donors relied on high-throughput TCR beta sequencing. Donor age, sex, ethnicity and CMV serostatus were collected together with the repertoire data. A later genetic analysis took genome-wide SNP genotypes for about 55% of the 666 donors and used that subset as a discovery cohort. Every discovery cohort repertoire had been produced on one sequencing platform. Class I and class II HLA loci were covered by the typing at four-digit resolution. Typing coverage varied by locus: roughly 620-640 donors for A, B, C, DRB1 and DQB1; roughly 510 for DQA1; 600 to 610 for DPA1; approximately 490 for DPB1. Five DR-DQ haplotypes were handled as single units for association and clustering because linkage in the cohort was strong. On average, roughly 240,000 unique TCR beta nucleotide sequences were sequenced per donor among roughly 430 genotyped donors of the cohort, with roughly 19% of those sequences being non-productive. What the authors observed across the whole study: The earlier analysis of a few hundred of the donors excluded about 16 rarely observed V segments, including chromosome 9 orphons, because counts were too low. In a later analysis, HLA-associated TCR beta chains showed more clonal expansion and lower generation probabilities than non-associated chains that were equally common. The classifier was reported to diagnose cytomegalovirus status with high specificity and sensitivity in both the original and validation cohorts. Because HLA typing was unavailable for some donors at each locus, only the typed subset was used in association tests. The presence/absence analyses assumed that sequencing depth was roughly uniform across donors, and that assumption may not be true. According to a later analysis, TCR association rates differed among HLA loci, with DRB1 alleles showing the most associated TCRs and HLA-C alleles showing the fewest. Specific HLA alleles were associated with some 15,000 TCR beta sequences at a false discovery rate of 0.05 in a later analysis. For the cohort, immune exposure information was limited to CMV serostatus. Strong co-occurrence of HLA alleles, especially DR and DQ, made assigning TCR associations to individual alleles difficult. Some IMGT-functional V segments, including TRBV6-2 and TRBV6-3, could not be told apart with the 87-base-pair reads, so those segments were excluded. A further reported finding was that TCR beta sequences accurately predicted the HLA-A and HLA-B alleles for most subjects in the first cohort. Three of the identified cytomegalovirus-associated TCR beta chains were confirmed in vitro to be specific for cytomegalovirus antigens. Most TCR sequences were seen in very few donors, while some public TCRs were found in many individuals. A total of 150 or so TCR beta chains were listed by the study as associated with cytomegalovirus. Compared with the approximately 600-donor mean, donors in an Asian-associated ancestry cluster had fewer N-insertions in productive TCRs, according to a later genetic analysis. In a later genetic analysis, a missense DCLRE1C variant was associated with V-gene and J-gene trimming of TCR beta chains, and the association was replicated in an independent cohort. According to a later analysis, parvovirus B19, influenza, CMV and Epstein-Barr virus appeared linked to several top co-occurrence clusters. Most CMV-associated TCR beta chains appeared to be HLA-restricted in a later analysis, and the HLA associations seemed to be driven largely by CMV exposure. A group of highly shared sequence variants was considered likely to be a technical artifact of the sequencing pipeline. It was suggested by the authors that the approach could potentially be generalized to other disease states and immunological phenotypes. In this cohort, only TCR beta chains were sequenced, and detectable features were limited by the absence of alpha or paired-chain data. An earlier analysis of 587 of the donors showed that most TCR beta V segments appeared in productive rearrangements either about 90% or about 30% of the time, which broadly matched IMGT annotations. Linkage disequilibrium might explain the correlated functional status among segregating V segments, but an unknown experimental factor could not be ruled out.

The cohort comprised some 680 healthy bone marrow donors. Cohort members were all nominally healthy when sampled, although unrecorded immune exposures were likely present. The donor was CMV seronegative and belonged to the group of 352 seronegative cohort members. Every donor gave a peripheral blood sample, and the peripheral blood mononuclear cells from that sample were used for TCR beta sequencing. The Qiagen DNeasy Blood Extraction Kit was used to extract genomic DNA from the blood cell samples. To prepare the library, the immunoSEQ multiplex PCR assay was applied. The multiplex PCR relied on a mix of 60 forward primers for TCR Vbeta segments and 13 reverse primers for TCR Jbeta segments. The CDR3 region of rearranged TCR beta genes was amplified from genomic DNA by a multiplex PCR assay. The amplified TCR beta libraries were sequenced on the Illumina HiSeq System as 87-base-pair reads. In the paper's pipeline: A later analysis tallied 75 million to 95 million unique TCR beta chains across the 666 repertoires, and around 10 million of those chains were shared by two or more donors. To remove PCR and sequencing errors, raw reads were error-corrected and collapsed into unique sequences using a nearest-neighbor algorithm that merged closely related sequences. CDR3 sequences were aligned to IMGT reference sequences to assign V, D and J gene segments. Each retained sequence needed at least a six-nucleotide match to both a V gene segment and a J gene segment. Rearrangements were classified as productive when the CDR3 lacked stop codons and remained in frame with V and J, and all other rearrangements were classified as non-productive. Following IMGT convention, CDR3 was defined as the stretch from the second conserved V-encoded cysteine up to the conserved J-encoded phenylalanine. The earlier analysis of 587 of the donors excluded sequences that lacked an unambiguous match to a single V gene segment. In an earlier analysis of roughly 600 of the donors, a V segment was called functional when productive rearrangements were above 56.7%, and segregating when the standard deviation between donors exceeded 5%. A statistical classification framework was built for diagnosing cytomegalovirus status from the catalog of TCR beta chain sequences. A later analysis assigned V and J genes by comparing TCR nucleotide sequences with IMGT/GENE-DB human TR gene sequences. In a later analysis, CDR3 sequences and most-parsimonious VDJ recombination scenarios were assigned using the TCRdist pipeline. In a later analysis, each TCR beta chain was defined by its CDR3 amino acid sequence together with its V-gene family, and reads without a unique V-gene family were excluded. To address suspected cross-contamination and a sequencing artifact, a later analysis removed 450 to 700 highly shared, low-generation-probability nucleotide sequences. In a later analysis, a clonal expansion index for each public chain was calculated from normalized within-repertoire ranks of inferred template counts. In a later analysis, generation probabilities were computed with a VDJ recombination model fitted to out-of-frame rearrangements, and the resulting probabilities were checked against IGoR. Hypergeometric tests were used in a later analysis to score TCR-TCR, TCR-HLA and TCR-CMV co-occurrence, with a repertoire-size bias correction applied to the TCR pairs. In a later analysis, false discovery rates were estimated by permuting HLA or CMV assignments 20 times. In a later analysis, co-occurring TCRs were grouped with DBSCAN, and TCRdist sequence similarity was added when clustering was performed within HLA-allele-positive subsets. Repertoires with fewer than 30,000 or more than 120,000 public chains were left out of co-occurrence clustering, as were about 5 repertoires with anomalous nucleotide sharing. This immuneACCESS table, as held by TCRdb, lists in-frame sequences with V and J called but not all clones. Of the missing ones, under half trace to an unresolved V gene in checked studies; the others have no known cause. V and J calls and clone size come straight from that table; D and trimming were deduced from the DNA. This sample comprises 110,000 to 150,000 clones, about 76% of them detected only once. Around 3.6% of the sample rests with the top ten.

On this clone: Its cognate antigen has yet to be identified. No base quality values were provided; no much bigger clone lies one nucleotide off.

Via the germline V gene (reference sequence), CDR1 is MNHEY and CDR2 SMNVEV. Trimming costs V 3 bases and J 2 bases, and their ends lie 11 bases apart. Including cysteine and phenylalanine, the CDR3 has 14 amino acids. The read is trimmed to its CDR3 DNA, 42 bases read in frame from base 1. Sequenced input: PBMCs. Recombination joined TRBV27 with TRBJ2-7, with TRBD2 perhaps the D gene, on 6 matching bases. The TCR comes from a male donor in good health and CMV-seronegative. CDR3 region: CASSFWDSTYEQYF. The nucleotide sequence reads TGTGCCAGCAGTTTCTGGGACTCCACCTACGAGCAGTACTTC.